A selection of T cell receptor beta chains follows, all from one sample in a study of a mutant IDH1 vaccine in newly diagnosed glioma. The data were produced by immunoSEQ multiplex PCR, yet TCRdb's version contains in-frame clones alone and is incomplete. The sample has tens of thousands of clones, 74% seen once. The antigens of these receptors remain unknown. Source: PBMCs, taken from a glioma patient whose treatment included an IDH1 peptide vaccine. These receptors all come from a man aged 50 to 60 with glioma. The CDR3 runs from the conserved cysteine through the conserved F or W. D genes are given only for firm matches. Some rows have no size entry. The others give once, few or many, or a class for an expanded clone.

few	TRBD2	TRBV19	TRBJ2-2	TGTGCCAGTAACGTCGCGGGGGGTGGCACCGGGGAGCTGTTTTTT	CASNVAGGGTGELFF
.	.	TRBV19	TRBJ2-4	TGTGCCAGTCGAAGGTTCGGCGCTTCCAAAAACATTCAGTACTTC	CASRRFGASKNIQYF
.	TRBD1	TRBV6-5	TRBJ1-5	TGTGCCAGCAGTTACTCGAGCAGGGGGAAGCGGCAGCCCCAGCATTTT	CASSYSSRGKRQPQHF
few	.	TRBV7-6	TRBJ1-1	TGTGCCAGCAGCCGTTCCCAGGGGTCTGAAGCTTTCTTT	CASSRSQGSEAFF
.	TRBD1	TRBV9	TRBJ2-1	TGTGCCAGCAGCGTAGTGGACAGGGGAATCTACAATGAGCAGTTCTTC	CASSVVDRGIYNEQFF
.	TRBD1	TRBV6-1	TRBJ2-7	TGTGCCAGCAGCGCCGGGACAGCCTACGAGCAGTACTTC	CASSAGTAYEQYF
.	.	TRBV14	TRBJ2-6	TGTGCCAGCAGCCAGGGCCACCACTCTGGGGCCAACGTCCTGACTTTC	CASSQGHHSGANVLTF
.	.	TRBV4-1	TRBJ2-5	TGCGCCAGCAGCCTATCCGGGACCAAAGAGACCCAGTACTTC	CASSLSGTKETQYF
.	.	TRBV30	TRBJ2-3	TGTGCCTGGAGTCTAGAAGTCAGCACAGATACGCAGTATTTT	CAWSLEVSTDTQYF
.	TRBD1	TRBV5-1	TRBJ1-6	TGCGCCAGCAGCTTGTCCGGGGACAGTTCTTCACCCCTCCACTTT	CASSLSGDSSSPLHF
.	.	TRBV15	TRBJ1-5	TGTGCCACCAGCCTCGCAAAGAGGGGCAATCAGCCCCAGCATTTT	CATSLAKRGNQPQHF
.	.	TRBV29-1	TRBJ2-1	TGCAGCGTTGAAGATCGGAAAGGGGGAGATGAGCAGTTCTTC	CSVEDRKGGDEQFF
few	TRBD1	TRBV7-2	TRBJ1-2	TGTGCCAGCAGCTTCACCAGGGGGGTGGAGTTTGGCTACACCTTC	CASSFTRGVEFGYTF
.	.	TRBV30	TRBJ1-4	TGTGCCTGGAGTGTCATTGAAAATGAAAAACTGTTTTTT	CAWSVIENEKLFF
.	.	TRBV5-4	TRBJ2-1	TGTGCCAGCAGCTTGGCCGTCACGGTCTCCTACAATGAGCAGTTCTTC	CASSLAVTVSYNEQFF
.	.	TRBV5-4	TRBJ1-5	TGTGCCAGCAGTTGGGACCTCAATCAGCCCCAGCATTTT	CASSWDLNQPQHF
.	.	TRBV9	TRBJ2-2	TGTGCCAGCAGCGTAGCTGGGGGACGGTGGACCGGGGAGCTGTTTTTT	CASSVAGGRWTGELFF
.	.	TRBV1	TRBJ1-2	TGCACCAGCAGCCAACTCGGGGCAGAAGGCTACACCTTC	CTSSQLGAEGYTF
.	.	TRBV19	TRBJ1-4	TGTGCCAGTAGACCCCCCACACCGACTAATGAAAAACTGTTTTTT	CASRPPTPTNEKLFF
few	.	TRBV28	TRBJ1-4	TGTGCCAGCAGAAAAGGGGCAGGACTTAATGAAAAACTGTTTTTT	CASRKGAGLNEKLFF
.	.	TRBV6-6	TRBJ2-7	TGTGCCAGCAGTTACTCGCCCGGACTAACCTACGAGCAGTACTTC	CASSYSPGLTYEQYF
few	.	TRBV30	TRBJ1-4	TGTGCCTGGAGTTCGAGAAATGAAAAACTGTTTTTT	CAWSSRNEKLFF
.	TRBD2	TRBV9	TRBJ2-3	TGTGCCAGCAGCGCGGGACTAGCGGGGGGGTCAGATACGCAGTATTTT	CASSAGLAGGSDTQYF
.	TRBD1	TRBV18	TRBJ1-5	TGTGCCAGCTCACCGAACAGGGGCGCCGGTAGCAATCAGCCCCAGCATTTT	CASSPNRGAGSNQPQHF
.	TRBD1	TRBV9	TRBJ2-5	TGTGCCAGCAGCGTAGGGACAGGCCAAGAGACCCAGTACTTC	CASSVGTGQETQYF
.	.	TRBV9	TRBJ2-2	TGTGCCAGCAGCGTAGTACCTACAGGCACCGGGGAGCTGTTTTTT	CASSVVPTGTGELFF
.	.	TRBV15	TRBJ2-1	TGTGCCACCAGCAGAGTCAGACAGGTTGGAGGTCACAATGAGCAGTTCTTC	CATSRVRQVGGHNEQFF
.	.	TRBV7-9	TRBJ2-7	TGTGCCAGCAGCTTAGTGACAATCCACGAGCAGTACTTC	CASSLVTIHEQYF
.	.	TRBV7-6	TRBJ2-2	TGTGCCAGCAGCGCCACTTGGACCGGGGAGCTGTTTTTT	CASSATWTGELFF
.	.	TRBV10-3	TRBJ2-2	TGTGCCATCAGTGAGAACCAGGCGAACACCGGGGAGCTGTTTTTT	CAISENQANTGELFF
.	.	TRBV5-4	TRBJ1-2	TGTGCCAGCAGCTTGGAAACGGGAGGAGAAGGCTACACCTTC	CASSLETGGEGYTF
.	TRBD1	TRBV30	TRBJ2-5	TGTGCCTGGAGTAGGGGTGACAGGGTCGACCAAGAGACCCAGTACTTC	CAWSRGDRVDQETQYF
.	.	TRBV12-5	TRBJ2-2	TGTGCTAGTGGTTTCCCGGCCCTCGTCACCGGGGAGCTGTTTTTT	CASGFPALVTGELFF
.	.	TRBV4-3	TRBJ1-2	TGCGCCAGCAGCCAAGATAGAGGACAGAGTTATGGCTACACCTTC	CASSQDRGQSYGYTF
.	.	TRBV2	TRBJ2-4	TGTGCCAGCTCGGACAGACAAAACATTCAGTACTTC	CASSDRQNIQYF
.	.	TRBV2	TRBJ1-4	TGTGCCAGCAGTGACGGGGTCTCGGGCGCAACTAATGAAAAACTGTTTTTT	CASSDGVSGATNEKLFF
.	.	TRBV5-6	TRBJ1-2	TGTGCCAGCAGCCAAGAGCCCTATGGCTACACCTTC	CASSQEPYGYTF
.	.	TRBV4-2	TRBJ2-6	TGTGCCAGCAGCCAAGCGGGACGGTTCTCTGGGGCCAACGTCCTGACTTTC	CASSQAGRFSGANVLTF
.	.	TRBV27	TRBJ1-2	TGTGCCAGCGACCTAGCCAGGGCTGGTCTTGGCTACACCTTC	CASDLARAGLGYTF
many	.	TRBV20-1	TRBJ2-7	TGCAGTGCTAGTGCTTCCAGGGAGCAGTACTTC	CSASASREQYF
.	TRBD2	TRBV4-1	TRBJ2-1	TGCGCCAGCAGCCGAACCCCACTAGCGGGGGGGCCCGGTGAGCAGTTCTTC	CASSRTPLAGGPGEQFF
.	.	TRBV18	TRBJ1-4	TGTGCCAGCTCATTGGCCCGGGACGTGGTGTCATATCGCGCTGAAAAACTGTTTTTT	CASSLARDVVSYRAEKLFF